One and the same sample provided the 31 T cell receptor beta chains below, sequenced in a study of blood T cell repertoires in COVID-19. Produced via immunoSEQ multiplex PCR; TCRdb's table is partial and in-frame only. The sample lists around 290,000 clones, 89% seen once, with about 1.8% in the top ten. Sequencing was carried out using PBMCs or T cells enriched from blood (not recorded which). The receptors originated from a woman aged 35 to 49 who had recovered from COVID-19.

The sample holds one count of this clone. The V and J genes are TRBV4-1 and TRBJ1-2; D uncertain. Per germline, CDR1 MGHRA and CDR2 YSYEKL. This CDR3 has 14 residues. V was clipped by 0 bases and J by 5 bases, with 10 bases between them. CDR3 sequence (DNA): TGCGCCAGCAGCCAAGATATGGGGAGATATGGCTACACCTTC. As protein: CASSQDMGRYGYTF.

The count of this clone is one. This chain joins TRBV19 and TRBJ1-1; D remains ambiguous. V lost 0 bases and J lost 1, with 15 bases in between. The germline gives CDR1 LNHDA, CDR2 SQIVND (reference sequence). The CDR3 is 17 residues long. The CDR3 reads CASSIDSIADPNTEAFF. The CDR3 coding sequence is TGTGCCAGTAGTATAGATAGTATCGCGGATCCGAACACTGAAGCTTTCTTT.

The chain combines TRBV7-2 with TRBJ1-1, with D possibly TRBD1 on 5 matching bases. The CDR3 length is 15 residues. From germline, CDR1 is SGHTA and CDR2 FQGNSA. The V end was cut by 6 bases, the J end by 0 bases, with 14 bases between. The CDR3 sequence is CASSPQGPMNTEAFF. CDR3 nucleotides: TGTGCCAGCAGTCCTCAGGGTCCCATGAACACTGAAGCTTTCTTT.

The chain employs TRBV27 and TRBJ2-2; unclear D gene. Trimming took 8 bases from V and 4 from J, leaving 11 bases between them. Germline CDR1 and CDR2: MNHEY and SMNVEV (reference sequence). This CDR3 region has 13 residues. The CDR3 region has the DNA TGTGCCAGCTTCGGTCGCATCACCGGGGAGCTGTTTTTT. Protein product: CASFGRITGELFF.

The genes are TRBV7-2 and TRBJ1-3; no clear D. Germline V gene lookup returns CDR1 SGHTA and CDR2 FQGNSA. The CDR3 is made up of 18 amino acids. Trimming shortened V by 1 base and J by 0 bases, and 16 bases separated the two germline ends. The CDR3 here is CASSLGDLGFFSGNTIYF. CDR3 in DNA: TGTGCCAGCAGCTTAGGAGATCTAGGATTTTTCTCTGGAAACACCATATATTTT.

This sequence joins TRBV7-6 and TRBJ1-3; 7 bases fit TRBD1. This CDR3 has 15 residues. CDR1 is SGHVS and CDR2 is FNYEAQ in the germline V gene. V shed 3 bases and J 1 base; nucleotides not matched to a gene: 3. This CDR3 reads CASSFGQASGNTIYF. In DNA form, the CDR3 reads TGTGCCAGCAGCTTCGGACAGGCGTCTGGAAACACCATATATTTT. The entire variable domain, with the rest obtained from reference TRBV7-6 and TRBJ1-3, is as follows: GAGVSQSPRYKVTKRGQDVALRCDPISGHVSLYWYRQALGQGPEFLTYFNYEAQQDKSGLPNDRFSAERPEGSISTLTIQRTEQRDSAMYRCASSFGQASGNTIYFGEGSWLTVV.

The CDR3 loop reads CASSPRGRTGANVLTF. DNA for the CDR3: TGCGCCAGCAGCCCGAGGGGGCGAACTGGGGCCAACGTCCTGACTTTC. The chain links TRBV4-1 to TRBJ2-6, with TRBD1 matching over 7 bases. Looked up from germline, CDR1 is MGHRA and CDR2 is YSYEKL. V shed 4 bases and J 2 bases; nucleotides not matched to a gene: 5. The CDR3 length is 16 residues.

In regard to this clone: Other nucleotide sequences from this sample produce the same CDR3. J is TRBJ2-5 and V is TRBV2; D might be TRBD2 (5 bases). Trimming removed 3 bases at V and 4 bases at J, with 9 bases between. CDR1 and CDR2 from the germline V gene are SNHLY and FYNNEI. This CDR3 region has 13 residues. CDR3 region: CASSDGRGETQYF. CDR3 nucleotides: TGTGCCAGCAGTGACGGTCGGGGAGAGACCCAGTACTTC.

The gene calls are TRBV18 and TRBJ2-7, with D possibly being TRBD1 (6 bases). Germline CDR1 and CDR2: KGHSH and LQKENI. The CDR3 sequence is 15 residues long. Trimming removed 3 bases from V and 7 bases from J, with 19 bases in between. The CDR3 nucleotides read TGTGCCAGCTCACCGGACAGTAGAGGCCCCTCAGAGCAGTACTTC. Protein sequence: CASSPDSRGPSEQYF.

This clone was picked up a small number of times. The same CDR3 can be traced to other DNA sequences in this sample. This chain uses TRBV7-9 with TRBJ1-6, with D uncertain. Trimming removed 3 bases from V and 4 bases from J, with 7 bases in between. This CDR3 is 14 amino acids long. Germline loops: CDR1 SEHNR, CDR2 FQNEAQ (reference sequence). CDR3 sequence: CASSLEQYNSPLHF. DNA for the CDR3: TGTGCCAGCAGCTTGGAACAGTATAATTCACCCCTCCACTTT.

The V and J genes are TRBV2 and TRBJ1-3; the match to TRBD1 covers 9 bases. V dropped 0 bases and J dropped 5; count of bases not matched to a gene: 11. This CDR3 region has 18 residues. The germline gives CDR1 SNHLY, CDR2 FYNNEI. The CDR3 DNA reads TGTGCCAGCAGTGAAGCCATGGGACAGGGAGGTGTACGAAACACCATATATTTT. The encoded protein is CASSEAMGQGGVRNTIYF. The variable domain in full, completed from reference TRBV2 and TRBJ1-3, reads EPEVTQTPSHQVTQMGQEVILRCVPISNHLYFYWYRQILGQKVEFLVSFYNNEISEKSEIFDDQFSVERPDGSNFTLKIRSTKLEDSAMYFCASSEAMGQGGVRNTIYFGEGSWLTVV.

The chain couples TRBV7-9 to TRBJ1-2; D perhaps matches TRBD1 (5 bases). V was trimmed by 4 bases and J by 5 bases, leaving 14 bases between them. Germline CDR1 SEHNR, CDR2 FQNEAQ (reference sequence). The CDR3 has 14 residues. CDR3 protein: CASSSKGSEYGYTF. DNA for the CDR3: TGTGCCAGCAGCTCCAAGGGGTCCGAGTATGGCTACACCTTC.

This chain joins TRBV5-4 and TRBJ1-2; D unclear. Between the trimmed V and J ends, which lost 4 bases and 1 base, there was a span of 20 bases. This CDR3 spans 17 amino acids. Germline loops: CDR1 SGHNT, CDR2 YYREEE (reference sequence). CDR3 protein: CASSPHGRTDYNYGYTF. CDR3 DNA sequence: TGTGCCAGCAGCCCCCACGGCAGAACAGACTATAACTATGGCTACACCTTC. Full variable domain (remainder filled in from reference TRBV5-4 and TRBJ1-2): ETGVTQSPTHLIKTRGQQVTLRCSSQSGHNTVSWYQQALGQGPQFIFQYYREEENGRGNFPPRFSGLQFPNYSSELNVNALELDDSALYLCASSPHGRTDYNYGYTFGSGTRLTVV.

V usage is TRBV2 and J usage is TRBJ1-1; D gene uncertain. Germline V lookup: CDR1 SNHLY, CDR2 FYNNEI. Deletions cut 7 bases from V and 0 bases from J, with 9 bases between. This CDR3 is built from 13 residues. CDR3 in DNA: TGTGCCAGCACTGACAACATGAACACTGAAGCTTTCTTT. It specifies CASTDNMNTEAFF.

CDR3 DNA: TGTGCCAGCAGCTTGGGAGGGGCCCAAGAGACCCAGTACTTC. As protein: CASSLGGAQETQYF. The chain is built from TRBV7-3 and TRBJ2-5, with 7 bases fitting TRBD2. The V and J ends lost 3 bases and 1 base, in that order; junction bases with no gene match: 2. The germline V gene has CDR1 SGHTA and CDR2 FQGTGA. The CDR3 covers 14 residues.

J is TRBJ2-7 and V is TRBV30; D unclear. Germline loops: CDR1 GTSNPN, CDR2 SVGIG (reference sequence). The CDR3 covers 11 residues. V was pared by 3 bases and J by 3 bases, with 6 bases between. The CDR3 sequence is CAWRTGYEQYF. The CDR3 coding sequence is TGTGCCTGGAGGACTGGCTACGAGCAGTACTTC.

The chain carries TRBV5-4 and TRBJ1-2; 10 bases map to TRBD1. This CDR3 is built from 13 residues. The junction had 0 bases not matched to a gene; V was cut back by 3 bases and J by 4 bases. Germline lookup yields CDR1 SGHNT and CDR2 YYREEE (reference sequence). The CDR3 nucleotides read TGTGCCAGCAGCTGGGACAGGGGCTATGGCTACACCTTC. Translated, it gives CASSWDRGYGYTF.

The chain combines TRBV5-1 with TRBJ2-3; TRBD2 matches 9 bases. The CDR3 has 17 amino acids. Germline V gene lookup returns CDR1 SGHRS and CDR2 YFSETQ. J gave up 0 bases and V 2 bases, and 7 bases lay outside the gene matches. CDR3 region: CASSFDAGGRSTDTQYF. The CDR3 DNA sequence: TGCGCCAGCAGCTTCGATGCGGGAGGGAGGAGCACAGATACGCAGTATTTT.

This sequence joins TRBV6-5 and TRBJ2-1; D is possibly TRBD1 (5 bases). This CDR3 is 15 amino acids long. V dropped 8 bases and J dropped 1 base, with 15 bases sitting between them. Germline CDR1 reads MNHEY; CDR2 reads SVGAGI. The CDR3 sequence: CASLPQGPSYNEQFF. The CDR3 DNA sequence: TGTGCCAGCCTACCCCAGGGCCCGTCCTACAATGAGCAGTTCTTC.

The gene calls are TRBV7-2 and TRBJ1-2, with 10 bases aligning to TRBD1. With 5 bases clipped from V and 7 bases from J, the junction kept 13 bases outside the gene matches. CDR3 length: 16 residues. Germline CDR1 reads SGHTA; CDR2 reads FQGNSA. Written as DNA, the CDR3 is TGTGCCAGCAGCCTAAACCCGACAGGGGGCGGCTCTGGCTACACCTTC. Amino acids: CASSLNPTGGGSGYTF.

V is TRBV6-5 and J is TRBJ2-5; 7 bases fit TRBD2. The V and J ends lost 6 bases and 4 bases, in that order; junction bases with no gene match: 5. This CDR3 has 13 amino acids. Looked up from germline, CDR1 is MNHEY and CDR2 is SVGAGI. The CDR3 reads CASRISGAETQYF. The CDR3 nucleotides are TGTGCCAGCAGAATAAGCGGGGCAGAGACCCAGTACTTC.

The CDR3 sequence is CATRDRPLYGYTF. The CDR3 region has the DNA TGTGCCACCCGGGACAGGCCACTGTATGGCTACACCTTC. J is TRBJ1-2 and V is TRBV6-5; TRBD1 matches at 8 bases. Germline V gene sequence: CDR1 MNHEY, CDR2 SVGAGI. The V segment lost 10 bases and the J segment 5 bases; nucleotides outside the gene matches: 9. This CDR3 has 13 amino acids.

Of note for this clone: In the same sample, other DNA sequences code for this CDR3. The V call is TRBV5-4, the J call TRBJ1-1, with D tentatively TRBD1 (6 bases). V was shortened by 4 bases and J by 4 bases, with 11 bases between the two germline ends. Per germline, CDR1 SGHNT and CDR2 YYREEE (reference sequence). The length of the CDR3 is 13 residues. In DNA form, the CDR3 reads TGTGCCAGCAGCCTCAGGGGTAGCACTGAAGCTTTCTTT. Translation gives CASSLRGSTEAFF.

The chain employs TRBV7-2 and TRBJ2-7, with a weak D call TRBD2 (5 bases). This CDR3 has 14 amino acids. Germline assignment: CDR1 SGHTA and CDR2 FQGNSA. V lost 4 bases to trimming and J lost 5 bases, with 15 bases between them. The DNA of the CDR3 is TGTGCCAGCAGCTCCTACGAGGGCCGCCACGAGCAGTACTTC. Protein: CASSSYEGRHEQYF.

The chain couples TRBV5-4 to TRBJ1-1; 12 nucleotides line up with TRBD1. CDR3 length equals 15 residues. Per the germline V gene, CDR1 is SGHNT and CDR2 is YYREEE (reference sequence). The junction had 7 bases not matched to a gene; V was cut back by 3 bases and J by 7 bases. CDR3 loop: CASSSRDRGPFEAFF. The CDR3 DNA is TGTGCCAGCAGCTCCCGGGACAGGGGGCCCTTTGAAGCTTTCTTT.

The chain couples TRBV9 to TRBJ2-7; perhaps TRBD1 as D (6 bases). The V end was cut by 10 bases, the J end by 2 bases, with 13 bases between. This CDR3 has 12 amino acids. Germline-derived CDR1 and CDR2 are SGDLS and YYNGEE. CDR3 residues: CAGTGKPYEQYF. CDR3 DNA sequence: TGTGCCGGAACAGGGAAGCCCTACGAGCAGTACTTC. The whole variable domain, remainder taken from reference TRBV9 and TRBJ2-7, is DSGVTQTPKHLITATGQRVTLRCSPRSGDLSVYWYQQSLDQGLQFLIQYYNGEERAKGNILERFSAQQFPDLHSELNLSSLELGDSALYFCAGTGKPYEQYFGPGTRLTVT.

The rearrangement joins TRBV19 to TRBJ1-1; TRBD1 is a possible D gene (6 bases). CDR3 size: 15 residues. Germline CDR1 and CDR2: LNHDA and SQIVND (reference sequence). Trimming stripped 5 bases from V and 7 bases from J, with 20 bases between. CDR3 residues: CASSPAPGTHLEAFF. The CDR3 DNA reads TGTGCCAGTAGTCCAGCTCCGGGGACACATCTTGAAGCTTTCTTT.

V gene TRBV2 combines with J gene TRBJ2-2, with a weak D call TRBD1 (5 bases). This CDR3 comprises 14 residues. Germline CDR1 is SNHLY and CDR2 is FYNNEI. V lost 6 bases to trimming and J lost 5 bases, with 13 bases between them. The CDR3 spells CASRGQGWTGELFF. The CDR3 bases are TGTGCCAGCAGAGGCCAGGGATGGACCGGGGAGCTGTTTTTT.

This clone has only one observation. In DNA, the CDR3 is TGTGCCAGTAGCCTGACAGGGAATTCACCCCTCCACTTT. This translates into CASSLTGNSPLHF. V gene TRBV19 combines with J gene TRBJ1-6; 7 bases line up with TRBD1. After removal of 6 bases from V and 7 bases from J, the junction contained 3 bases not matched to a gene. Germline V gene lookup returns CDR1 LNHDA and CDR2 SQIVND (reference sequence). The CDR3 spans 13 residues.

The chain carries TRBV7-9 and TRBJ1-2; tentatively, D is TRBD1 (5 bases). V lost 6 bases, J lost 2 bases, and 13 bases lay in between. The CDR3 contains 14 residues. CDR1 and CDR2 from the germline V gene are SEHNR and FQNEAQ (reference sequence). CDR3 in DNA: TGTGCCAGCAGGGAGGGACGGACGAACTATGGCTACACCTTC. Its protein product is CASREGRTNYGYTF.

The chain joins TRBV2 to TRBJ2-4, with 9 bases aligning to TRBD2. The CDR3 is 15 residues long. V gave up 2 bases and J gave up 8 bases; unmatched junction bases: 7. Germline-derived CDR1 and CDR2 are SNHLY and FYNNEI. In DNA, the CDR3 is TGTGCCAGCAGTGAATCTAGCGGGAATTTGGACATTCAGTACTTC. The encoded protein is CASSESSGNLDIQYF.